The T cell receptor (beta chain) described here comes from a study of human T cells and chemical hapten exposure. The time point denotes: patch test 2, 6 weeks after DPC sensitization. As for treatment: therapeutic diphenylcyclopropenone sensitization with weekly scalp DPC. Patients had alopecia, were aged 18 to 70, and were not pregnant. This clonotype came up many times. MiXCR was run by TCRdb on the RACE reads, yielding one entry per CDR3 protein. The table includes approximately 69,000 distinct CDR3 sequences, around 10% detected once. The sequencing used whole blood, collected in connection with sensitization to the hapten diphenylcyclopropenone (DPC). This TCR was recovered from a woman aged 50 to 60 with alopecia areata. Some clones in this sample may be carry-over from other donors' samples.

The CDR3 is CASSRYSGRANEQFF. The DNA for the CDR3 is TGTGCCAGCAGCCGATACAGCGGGAGGGCCAATGAGCAGTTCTTC. The genes are TRBV7-2 and TRBJ2-1, with 10 bases lining up with TRBD2. The germline V gene encodes CDR1 SGHTA and CDR2 FQGNSA. CDR3 length equals 15 residues. V lost 5 bases and J lost 6; bases outside the gene matches: 7.